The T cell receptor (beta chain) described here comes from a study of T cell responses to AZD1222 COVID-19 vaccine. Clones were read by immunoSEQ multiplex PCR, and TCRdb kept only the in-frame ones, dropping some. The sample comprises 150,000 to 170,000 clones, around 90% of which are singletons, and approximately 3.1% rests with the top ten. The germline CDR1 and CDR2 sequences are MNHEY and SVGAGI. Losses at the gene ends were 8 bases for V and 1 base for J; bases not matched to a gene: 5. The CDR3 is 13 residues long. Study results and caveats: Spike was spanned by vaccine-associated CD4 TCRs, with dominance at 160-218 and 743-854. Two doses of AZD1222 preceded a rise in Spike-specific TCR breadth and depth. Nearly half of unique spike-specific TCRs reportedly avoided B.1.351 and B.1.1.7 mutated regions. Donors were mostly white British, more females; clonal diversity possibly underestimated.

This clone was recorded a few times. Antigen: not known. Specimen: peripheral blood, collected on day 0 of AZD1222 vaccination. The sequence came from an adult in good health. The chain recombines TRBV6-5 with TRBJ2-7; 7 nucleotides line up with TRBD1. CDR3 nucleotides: TGTGCCAGCCGAAGACAGGGATCCTACGAGCAGTACTTC. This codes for CASRRQGSYEQYF.